This T cell receptor (beta chain) emerged from a study of T cell clones after liver transplantation. Study-wide context: Until 12-24 months post-transplant, subjects got standard immunosuppression and no induction.

Germline V gives CDR1 LNHDA, CDR2 SQIVND (reference sequence). V was clipped by 0 bases and J by 8 bases; unmatched bases: 7. The CDR3 consists of 15 residues. Profiling relied on immunoSEQ multiplex PCR, and the TCRdb table lists in-frame clones only, not all of them. The sample includes tens of thousands of clones, around 78% seen only once; the top ten take roughly 3%. The chain couples TRBV19 to TRBJ2-1; 7 nucleotides match TRBD2. The sequences come from CD4+ T cells from blood, collected at the 22-month timepoint. The TCR was taken from a human patient who received a liver transplant. Some of the T cells might come from the graft donor. CDR3 sequence reads: CASSIDEREIDEQFF. CDR3 coding DNA: TGTGCCAGTAGTATAGACGAGCGGGAAATCGATGAGCAGTTCTTC. The complete variable domain, with remaining parts taken from reference TRBV19 and TRBJ2-1, reads DGGITQSPKYLFRKEGQNVTLSCEQNLNHDAMYWYRQDPGQGLRLIYYSQIVNDFQKGDIAEGYSVSREKKESFPLTVTSAQKNPTAFYLCASSIDEREIDEQFFGPGTRLTVL.